This TCR beta chain was recorded in a study of cytomegalovirus exposure and HLA in healthy donors. Overall study findings and caveats: Follow-up analysis found HLA locus-dependent TCR association rates, highest for DRB1 and lowest for HLA-C.

As concerns this clone: No antigen is known for it.

V shed 2 bases and J shed 4 bases, with 14 bases lying between them. CDR3 length: 15 amino acids. From germline, CDR1 is LNHNV and CDR2 YYDKDF (reference sequence). With 60 Vbeta and 13 Jbeta primers, the PCR was carried out. Profiled with immunoSEQ multiplex PCR; TCRdb holds only in-frame clones, not every one. The sample includes about 110,000 clones, roughly four fifths of them seen just once. The receptor comes from a woman aged 18-30 years in good health and CMV-seronegative. The chain is built from TRBV15 and TRBJ2-5; D perhaps matches TRBD1 (6 bases). Sequenced: PBMCs. CDR3 in amino acids: CATSRSTGFGETQYF. CDR3 bases: TGTGCCACCAGCAGATCTACAGGGTTCGGAGAGACCCAGTACTTC.